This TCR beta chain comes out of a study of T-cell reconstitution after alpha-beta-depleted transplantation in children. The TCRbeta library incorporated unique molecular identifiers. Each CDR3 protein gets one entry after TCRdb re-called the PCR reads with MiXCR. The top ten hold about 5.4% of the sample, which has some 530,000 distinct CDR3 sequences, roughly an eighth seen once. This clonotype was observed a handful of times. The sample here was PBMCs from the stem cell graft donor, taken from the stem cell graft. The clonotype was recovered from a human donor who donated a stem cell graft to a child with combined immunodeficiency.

CDR3 residues: CASSQSEISTQYF. In nucleotides, the CDR3 is TGTGCCAGCAGCCAATCGGAGATTAGTACGCAGTATTTT. V usage is TRBV3-1 and J usage is TRBJ2-3; D is unresolved. The CDR3 consists of 13 residues. Germline lookup yields CDR1 LGHDT and CDR2 YNNKEL (reference sequence). V gave up 2 bases and J gave up 8 bases, with 11 bases separating them.